This TCR beta chain was recorded in a study of blood T cell repertoires in COVID-19. This clone has just one count. The data were produced by immunoSEQ multiplex PCR, yet TCRdb's version contains in-frame clones alone and is incomplete. The data show approximately 180,000 clones, approximately 87% seen once. This TCR came from a woman aged 70-85 years with COVID-19, enrolled during active disease. The sequenced material came from peripheral blood.

CDR3 nucleotides: TGTGCCAGCAGTTACTCGACAGAAAGCTCTGGGGCCAACGTCCTGACTTTC. It is translated as CASSYSTESSGANVLTF. The V call is TRBV6-2 or TRBV6-3, the J call TRBJ2-6, with a possible D match to TRBD1 (5 bases). V lost 0 bases to trimming and J lost 0 bases, with 9 bases between them. Germline V gene data show CDR1 as MNHEY and CDR2 as SVGEGT. This CDR3 is built from 17 residues.